This paragraph reports one T cell receptor (beta chain). The junction departs from germline at one end; a sequencing error may be responsible. In the authors' workflow: Amplification from reference gene primers served as the basis for estimated nucleated cell counts. Some clones are missing from TCRdb's copy, which holds only in-frame ones; the method was immunoSEQ multiplex PCR. V and J calls plus clone size are reproduced from that table; the DNA served to infer D and trimming. The sample lists roughly 150,000 clones; 79% were seen once. The CDR3 spans 13 residues. CDR1 and CDR2 (germline): SSHAT, FNYEAQ (reference sequence). The data are from a study of blood T cell repertoires in COVID-19. Study information: Acute and convalescent COVID-19 samples came from the United States, Italy and Spain.

Patients from Seattle were sampled longitudinally, starting during active infection. The receptor was isolated from a woman aged 55-70 years with COVID-19, enrolled during active disease. This chain uses TRBV7-7 with TRBJ2-5; 10 bases match TRBD2. The source material was peripheral blood. CDR3 loop: CASSGGVQETQYF. DNA of the CDR3: TGTGCTAGCAGCGGGGGGGTTCAAGAGACCCAGTACTTC.